One and the same sample provided the 21 T cell receptor beta chains below, sequenced in a study of PD-1 blockade in classical Hodgkin lymphoma. Produced via immunoSEQ multiplex PCR; TCRdb's table is partial and in-frame only. Among about 27,000 clones, approximately 80% were seen once, and the ten largest hold 2.4%. Every one of the patients relapsed after autologous stem cell transplantation (brentuximab vedotin exposure was variable). Researchers report purifying CD4+ T cells from thawed PBMCs by magnetic negative selection. Specimen: CD4+ T cells from blood, collected at baseline. The receptors were sampled from a human donor with classical Hodgkin lymphoma.

The chain joins TRBV2 to TRBJ2-5, with 12 nucleotides matching TRBD2. The trim removed 10 bases at V and 5 bases at J, leaving 14 bases unmatched. This CDR3 is 16 amino acids long. CDR1 is SNHLY and CDR2 is FYNNEI in the germline V gene. The CDR3 nucleotides read TGTGCCACCCGCAGGGCTAGCGGGGGGGCCGGGGAGACCCAGTACTTC. Translated, it gives CATRRASGGAGETQYF.

The V gene is TRBV5-1, the J gene TRBJ1-2; the D gene is possibly TRBD1 (6 bases). This CDR3 is 13 amino acids long. With 0 bases removed from V and 8 bases from J, the gap between germline ends came to 11 bases. Germline values: CDR1 SGHRS, CDR2 YFSETQ. The CDR3 is CASSLAYRDGYTF. DNA for the CDR3: TGCGCCAGCAGCTTGGCCTACAGGGACGGCTACACCTTC.

The rearrangement joins TRBV10-3 to TRBJ2-1, with 10 bases identical to TRBD2. Germline assignment: CDR1 ENHRY and CDR2 SYGVKD. J lost 8 bases, V lost 4 bases, and 5 bases had no gene match. CDR3 size: 14 residues. In DNA, the CDR3 is TGTGCCATCAGTGGCGGACTAGCGGTCGATGAGCAGTTCTTC. Translated, it gives CAISGGLAVDEQFF.

The CDR3 sequence: CASSLKGSLAGEKLFF. The DNA of the CDR3 is TGTGCCAGCAGCTTAAAAGGGTCGCTGGCAGGGGAAAAACTGTTTTTT. The chain uses TRBV7-2 and TRBJ1-4, with D tentatively TRBD1 (5 bases). The CDR3 has 16 amino acids. Germline loops: CDR1 SGHTA, CDR2 FQGNSA. Trimming took off 2 bases at V and 8 bases at J, with 18 bases between the two ends.

This rearrangement joins TRBV28 to TRBJ2-3; 9 bases are shared with TRBD1. The germline V gene encodes CDR1 MDHEN and CDR2 SYDVKM. Trimming cost V 7 bases and J 3 bases; bases outside gene matches: 8. The CDR3 loop spans 15 amino acids. The CDR3 nucleotides are TGTGCCAGCACGGATACAGGGGGCCGGACAGATACGCAGTATTTT. Its translation is CASTDTGGRTDTQYF. Drawing the rest from reference TRBV28 and TRBJ2-3, the complete variable domain is DVKVTQSSRYLVKRTGEKVFLECVQDMDHENMFWYRQDPGLGLRLIYFSYDVKMKEKGDIPEGYSVSREKKERFSLILESASTNQTSMYLCASTDTGGRTDTQYFGPGTRLTVL.

V usage is TRBV7-8 and J usage is TRBJ2-2; 8 bases are shared with TRBD2. V dropped 7 bases and J dropped 6; count of bases not matched to a gene: 13. This CDR3 region has 16 residues. CDR1 is SGHVS and CDR2 is FQNEAQ in the germline V gene. The CDR3 DNA is TGTGCCAGCAACACAGTCGGGGGGGAGGTCGCCGGGGAGCTGTTTTTT. Its translation is CASNTVGGEVAGELFF.

The V call is TRBV7-9, the J call TRBJ2-7, with 9 nucleotides matching TRBD2. Losses at the gene ends were 6 bases for V and 7 bases for J; bases not matched to a gene: 10. Germline lookup yields CDR1 SEHNR and CDR2 FQNEAQ (reference sequence). CDR3 length: 14 residues. The CDR3 DNA is TGTGCCAGCAGTCCAGGGGGGCTAGCGGGGGAGCAGTACTTC. Translated: CASSPGGLAGEQYF. Full variable domain (missing parts from reference TRBV7-9 and TRBJ2-7): DTGVSQNPRHKITKRGQNVTFRCDPISEHNRLYWYRQTLGQGPEFLTYFQNEAQLEKSRLLSDRFSAERPKGSFSTLEIQRTEQGDSAMYLCASSPGGLAGEQYFGPGTRLTVT.

There are a few counts of this clone. The chain carries TRBV5-4 and TRBJ1-2; D is unresolved. CDR1 and CDR2 (germline): SGHNT, YYREEE (reference sequence). The V and J ends lost 5 bases and 2 bases respectively, with 10 bases between them. The CDR3 covers 13 residues. The CDR3 region is CASSSHPNYGYTF. The CDR3 DNA follows: TGTGCCAGCAGTTCTCATCCCAACTATGGCTACACCTTC.

A single count supports this clone. The chain has TRBV4-2 and TRBJ2-7, with 7 bases lining up with TRBD2. V lost 6 bases, J lost 2 bases, and 7 bases stayed unmatched. Looked up from germline, CDR1 is LGHNA and CDR2 is YNFKEQ. The CDR3 sequence is 14 residues long. CDR3 in DNA: TGTGCCAGCAGTCGACTAGCTTCCCCCTACGAGCAGTACTTC. It is translated as CASSRLASPYEQYF.

The V and J genes are TRBV6-5 and TRBJ2-5; 8 bases agree with TRBD1. CDR3 length equals 15 residues. From germline, CDR1 is MNHEY and CDR2 SVGAGI. With V trimmed by 4 bases and J by 1 base, 5 bases remained unmatched. In DNA, the CDR3 is TGTGCCAGCAGTTCACAGGGGGGACGCCAAGAGACCCAGTACTTC. Translation: CASSSQGGRQETQYF.

The chain recombines TRBV7-9 with TRBJ2-1; 7 nucleotides agree with TRBD2. After removal of 3 bases from V and 5 bases from J, the junction contained 10 bases not matched to a gene. There are 16 residues in the CDR3. CDR1 and CDR2 from the germline V gene are SEHNR and FQNEAQ (reference sequence). The CDR3 reads CASSFSGGGLNNEQFF. The CDR3 DNA reads TGTGCCAGCAGCTTCTCCGGCGGGGGACTTAACAATGAGCAGTTCTTC. Looking up the rest from reference TRBV7-9 and TRBJ2-1 gives the full variable domain: DTGVSQNPRHKITKRGQNVTFRCDPISEHNRLYWYRQTLGQGPEFLTYFQNEAQLEKSRLLSDRFSAERPKGSFSTLEIQRTEQGDSAMYLCASSFSGGGLNNEQFFGPGTRLTVL.

The chain carries TRBV19 and TRBJ1-4, with D possibly matching TRBD1 (5 bases). CDR3 size: 15 residues. V gave up 3 bases and J gave up 1 base, with 9 bases separating them. The germline V gene encodes CDR1 LNHDA and CDR2 SQIVND (reference sequence). The CDR3, as DNA: TGTGCCAGTAGTATGATTGGGGGAACTAATGAAAAACTGTTTTTT. This translates into CASSMIGGTNEKLFF.

The table lists this clone with a count of one. The chain couples TRBV19 to TRBJ1-1, with no clear D. The V gene lost 6 bases and the J gene lost 1 base, with 6 bases spanning the gap. The CDR3 covers 12 residues. The germline CDR1 and CDR2 sequences are LNHDA and SQIVND (reference sequence). The CDR3 loop is CASRRRNTEAFF. CDR3 coding DNA: TGTGCCAGTAGGAGGAGGAACACTGAAGCTTTCTTT.

V gene TRBV4-2 combines with J gene TRBJ2-2; tentative D call: TRBD1 (5 bases). V was clipped by 6 bases and J by 0 bases, with 11 bases between them. The CDR3 contains 15 residues. Germline values: CDR1 LGHNA, CDR2 YNFKEQ. The CDR3 DNA follows: TGTGCCAGCAGGGGGCAGATCTCGAACACCGGGGAGCTGTTTTTT. This gives the protein CASRGQISNTGELFF.

The chain employs TRBV6-5 and TRBJ1-5; 9 nucleotides agree with TRBD1. Germline V CDR1 and CDR2: MNHEY, SVGAGI. After removal of 6 bases from V and 5 bases from J, the junction contained 2 bases not matched to a gene. The CDR3 is 13 residues long. For the CDR3, the DNA is TGTGCCAGCAGACGGACAGGGGATCAGCCCCAGCATTTT. Translation: CASRRTGDQPQHF.

The V gene is TRBV5-5, the J gene TRBJ2-1; unclear D gene. The germline V gene encodes CDR1 SGHKS and CDR2 YYEKEE (reference sequence). This CDR3 contains 14 residues. Between the trimmed V and J ends, which lost 0 bases and 6 bases, there was a span of 10 bases. DNA for the CDR3: TGTGCCAGCAGCTTGGAAATTCCCCCCAATGAGCAGTTCTTC. Translation: CASSLEIPPNEQFF.

This chain links TRBV4-3 with TRBJ1-2, with D perhaps matching TRBD1 (5 bases). V was shortened by 0 bases and J by 2 bases, with 13 bases between the two germline ends. Germline V gives CDR1 LGHNA, CDR2 YSLEER. This CDR3 is built from 16 residues. The CDR3 region has the DNA TGCGCCAGCAGCCAAGAATGGGGCAGGGAGAACTATGGCTACACCTTC. Its translation is CASSQEWGRENYGYTF.

The chain links TRBV6-1 to TRBJ1-1; D is ambiguous. This CDR3 has 11 residues. V shed 9 bases and J shed 0 bases, with 5 bases lying between them. CDR1 MNHNS and CDR2 SASEGT come from the germline V gene. This CDR3 reads CASGLNTEAFF. As DNA, the CDR3 is TGTGCCAGTGGCCTGAACACTGAAGCTTTCTTT.

The V and J genes are TRBV18 and TRBJ1-1; perhaps TRBD1 as D (6 bases). The CDR3 contains 13 residues. The ends were cut back, 3 bases at V and 3 bases at J, with 8 bases in the middle. Looked up from germline, CDR1 is KGHSH and CDR2 is LQKENI. CDR3 DNA sequence: TGTGCCAGCTCACCGTACAGGGACACTGAAGCTTTCTTT. This sequence encodes CASSPYRDTEAFF. Variable domain in full (rest from reference TRBV18 and TRBJ1-1): NAGVMQNPRHLVRRRGQEARLRCSPMKGHSHVYWYRQLPEEGLKFMVYLQKENIIDESGMPKERFSAEFPKEGPSILRIQQVVRGDSAAYFCASSPYRDTEAFFGQGTRLTVV.

The rearrangement links TRBV7-9 to TRBJ1-2, with TRBD1 as a possible D gene (5 bases). With 1 base removed from V and 8 bases from J, the gap between germline ends came to 11 bases. Per the germline V gene, CDR1 is SEHNR and CDR2 is FQNEAQ (reference sequence). This CDR3 has 13 amino acids. CDR3 bases: TGTGCCAGCAGCTTAGATTCAGGGAGCGGCTACACCTTC. Protein: CASSLDSGSGYTF.

This chain links TRBV7-9 with TRBJ1-2; 9 positions agree with TRBD1. Trimming took 0 bases from V and 6 from J; bases not matched to a gene: 8. Germline loops: CDR1 SEHNR, CDR2 FQNEAQ (reference sequence). The CDR3 contains 16 residues. CDR3 loop: CASSLALGQGGDGYTF. The DNA for the CDR3 is TGTGCCAGCAGCTTAGCCCTGGGACAGGGAGGTGATGGCTACACCTTC.